This paragraph reports one TCR beta chain. Its antigen is unknown. The V segment lost 4 bases and the J segment 2 bases; nucleotides outside the gene matches: 5. CDR1 and CDR2 (germline): SGHTA, FQGNSA. The CDR3 length is 15 residues. The data derive from a study of shared clonotypes between healthy human individuals. Study-level results: The generation probabilities recorded for non-shared clonotypes fell below those of clonotypes shared by all four donors.

Only in-frame clones appear in the TCRdb table, and some are missing; sequencing was by immunoSEQ multiplex PCR. Of 2 million to 3 million clones in the sample, 93% were seen once. This sequence originates from a man aged 18-30 years in good health. Some clones in this sample may be carry-over from other donors' samples. Specimen: naive CD4+ T cells from PBMCs. Subset given: CD45RA+ positively selected. The chain combines TRBV7-2 with TRBJ2-1; 7 bases match TRBD2. CDR3 nucleotide sequence: TGTGCCAGCAGCTCGGAGCGGGGCCCCTACAATGAGCAGTTCTTC. It encodes CASSSERGPYNEQFF. The full variable domain, its missing parts supplied by reference TRBV7-2 and TRBJ2-1, is GAGVSQSPSNKVTEKGKDVELRCDPISGHTALYWYRQSLGQGLEFLIYFQGNSAPDKSGLPSDRFSAERTGGSVSTLTIQRTQQEDSAVYLCASSSERGPYNEQFFGPGTRLTVL.